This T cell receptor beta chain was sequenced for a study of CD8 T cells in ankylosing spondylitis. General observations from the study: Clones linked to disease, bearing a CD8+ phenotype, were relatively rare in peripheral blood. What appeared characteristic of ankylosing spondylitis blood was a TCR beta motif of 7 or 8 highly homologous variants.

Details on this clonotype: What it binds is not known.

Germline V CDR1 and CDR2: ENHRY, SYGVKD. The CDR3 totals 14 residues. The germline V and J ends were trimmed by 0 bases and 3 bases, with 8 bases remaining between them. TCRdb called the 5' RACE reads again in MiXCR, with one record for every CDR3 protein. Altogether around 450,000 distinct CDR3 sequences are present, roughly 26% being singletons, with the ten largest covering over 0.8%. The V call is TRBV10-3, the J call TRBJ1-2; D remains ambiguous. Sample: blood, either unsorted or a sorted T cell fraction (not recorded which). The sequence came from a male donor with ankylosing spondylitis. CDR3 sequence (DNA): TGTGCCATCAGTGAGTCGAAGAAGGACTATGGCTACACCTTC. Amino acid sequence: CAISESKKDYGYTF.